The 27 T cell receptor beta chains listed next were all sequenced from one sample in a study of blood T cell repertoires in COVID-19. The assay was immunoSEQ multiplex PCR, and TCRdb's table has in-frame clones only and misses some. The sample includes some 140,000 clones, 83% of them seen just once. Sequenced sample: peripheral blood. The receptors come from a woman aged 55-70 years with COVID-19, enrolled during active disease.

This rearrangement joins TRBV6-1 to TRBJ2-7; D is possibly TRBD1 (6 bases). This CDR3 has 14 amino acids. The V gene lost 3 bases and the J gene lost 2 bases, with 11 bases spanning the gap. Germline values: CDR1 MNHNS, CDR2 SASEGT. CDR3 in amino acids: CASSDQGMAYEQYF. The DNA for the CDR3 is TGTGCCAGCAGTGATCAGGGGATGGCCTACGAGCAGTACTTC.

The rearrangement uses TRBV5-4 and TRBJ2-7; 14 bases fit TRBD2. After removal of 5 bases from V and 3 bases from J, the junction contained 4 bases not matched to a gene. Germline V gives CDR1 SGHNT, CDR2 YYREEE (reference sequence). CDR3 size: 15 residues. CDR3 loop: CASREGLAGVYEQYF. In DNA, the CDR3 is TGTGCCAGCAGAGAGGGACTAGCGGGAGTCTACGAGCAGTACTTC.

The rearrangement joins TRBV5-1 to TRBJ2-1, with 7 nucleotides matching TRBD2. The CDR3 covers 15 residues. Germline CDR1 and CDR2: SGHRS and YFSETQ. Trimming cost V 1 base and J 9 bases; bases outside gene matches: 10. CDR3 DNA: TGCGCCAGCAGCTTGATTTGGGCGGGAGACAGTGAGCAGTTCTTC. Its protein is CASSLIWAGDSEQFF. Looking up the rest from reference TRBV5-1 and TRBJ2-1 gives the full variable domain: KAGVTQTPRYLIKTRGQQVTLSCSPISGHRSVSWYQQTPGQGLQFLFEYFSETQRNKGNFPGRFSGRQFSNSRSEMNVSTLELGDSALYLCASSLIWAGDSEQFFGPGTRLTVL.

V and J are TRBV27 and TRBJ2-3, with 13 bases fitting TRBD2. CDR3 length: 16 residues. The germline CDR1 and CDR2 sequences are MNHEY and SMNVEV (reference sequence). V shed 5 bases and J 4 bases; nucleotides not matched to a gene: 6. For the CDR3, the DNA is TGTGCCAGCAGTCTCGGACTAGCGGGAGTGGCAGATACGCAGTATTTT. Protein sequence: CASSLGLAGVADTQYF.

This clone showed up just a few times. The V call is TRBV18, the J call TRBJ1-5; 9 bases line up with TRBD1. Unmatched junction bases numbered 7, after V lost 6 bases and J lost 7 bases. Per the germline V gene, CDR1 is KGHSH and CDR2 is LQKENI. The length of the CDR3 is 14 residues. The CDR3 coding sequence is TGTGCCAGCTCCCGGACAGGGGTTGAGCAGCCCCAGCATTTT. Translation: CASSRTGVEQPQHF.

J is TRBJ1-1 and V is TRBV7-8; TRBD1 is a possible D gene (6 bases). V gave up 2 bases and J gave up 1 base, with 11 bases separating them. Looked up from germline, CDR1 is SGHVS and CDR2 is FQNEAQ. CDR3 length equals 15 residues. The CDR3 region is CASSLFNRANTEAFF. For the CDR3, the DNA is TGTGCCAGCAGCTTATTCAACAGGGCGAACACTGAAGCTTTCTTT.

Here the CDR3 DNA reads TGTGCCATAACGGATCCACCGAGGAGTGGCTACACCTTC. Translated: CAITDPPRSGYTF. The chain has TRBV6-5 and TRBJ1-2; D uncertain. Trimming pared 10 bases from V and 7 bases from J, leaving 19 bases between. CDR1 and CDR2 from the germline V gene are MNHEY and SVGAGI. The CDR3 spans 13 residues.

This chain connects TRBV24-1 to TRBJ1-5; D is undetermined. V shed 5 bases and J shed 4 bases, with 11 bases lying between them. Germline assignment: CDR1 KGHDR and CDR2 SFDVKD. The CDR3 is made up of 14 amino acids. The CDR3 is CATSGPGLNQPQHF. CDR3 DNA sequence: TGTGCCACCAGTGGACCAGGCCTTAATCAGCCCCAGCATTTT.

The chain joins TRBV7-2 to TRBJ1-6; the D gene is possibly TRBD1 (5 bases). Per the germline V gene, CDR1 is SGHTA and CDR2 is FQGNSA. The CDR3 runs to 14 residues. The V and J ends lost 2 bases and 6 bases respectively, with 8 bases between them. This CDR3 reads CASSLLGGNSPLHF. The CDR3, as DNA: TGTGCCAGCAGCTTATTGGGGGGTAATTCACCCCTCCACTTT.

The V call is TRBV4-1, the J call TRBJ2-5, with a possible D match to TRBD2 (5 bases). The CDR3 contains 14 residues. Germline CDR1 is MGHRA and CDR2 is YSYEKL. Deletions cut 0 bases from V and 5 bases from J, with 10 bases between. CDR3 region: CASSQDTRGETQYF. The CDR3, as DNA: TGCGCCAGCAGCCAAGACACCCGAGGGGAGACCCAGTACTTC.

This clone has more than one count but fewer than ten. The rearrangement joins TRBV3-1 (or the pseudogene TRBV3-2) to TRBJ2-5; TRBD2 is a possible D gene (6 bases). The V gene's germline CDR1 is LGHDT and CDR2 YNNKEL (reference sequence). The V and J ends lost 2 bases and 5 bases respectively, with 12 bases between them. The CDR3 consists of 14 residues. The CDR3 DNA reads as TGTGCCAGCAGCCAAACGGGACTGGGGGAGACCCAGTACTTC. Its protein is CASSQTGLGETQYF.

The V gene is TRBV3-1 (or the pseudogene TRBV3-2), the J gene TRBJ1-5, with D perhaps matching TRBD1 (6 bases). CDR1 LGHDT and CDR2 YNNKEL come from the germline V gene (reference sequence). Trimming removed 9 bases at V and 4 bases at J, with 19 bases between. CDR3 length equals 15 residues. CDR3 protein: CASQLGTQGNQPQHF. The CDR3 DNA follows: TGTGCCAGTCAGCTAGGGACCCAGGGGAATCAGCCCCAGCATTTT.

The chain employs TRBV19 and TRBJ2-1, with TRBD1 matching 8 bases. Germline CDR1 is LNHDA and CDR2 is SQIVND (reference sequence). The CDR3 has 14 residues. With V trimmed by 6 bases and J by 5 bases, 6 bases remained unmatched. The DNA for the CDR3 is TGTGCCAGTAGAACCAGACAGGGGAACAATGAGCAGTTCTTC. Its protein is CASRTRQGNNEQFF.

V is TRBV5-1 and J is TRBJ2-3, with 7 bases that match TRBD1. The germline V gene has CDR1 SGHRS and CDR2 YFSETQ. The junction had 4 bases not matched to a gene; V was cut back by 2 bases and J by 4 bases. CDR3 length: 14 amino acids. Here the CDR3 reads CASSLRTGADTQYF. The CDR3 DNA sequence: TGCGCCAGCAGCTTAAGGACAGGCGCAGATACGCAGTATTTT.

CDR3 protein: CASSYQGTGSEKLFF. The CDR3 DNA reads as TGTGCCAGCAGTTATCAAGGGACAGGGTCAGAAAAACTGTTTTTT. The gene calls are TRBV27 and TRBJ1-4, with 9 positions matching TRBD1. In germline, CDR1 is MNHEY, CDR2 SMNVEV (reference sequence). After removal of 4 bases from V and 8 bases from J, the junction contained 8 bases not matched to a gene. CDR3 size: 15 residues.

This clone showed up just once. The chain couples TRBV5-8 to TRBJ1-5; D is unresolved. The V and J ends lost 2 bases and 2 bases respectively, with 11 bases between them. Germline V gene data show CDR1 as SGHTS and CDR2 as YDEGEE. The CDR3 spans 15 residues. CDR3 region: CASSLWQSGNQPQHF. CDR3 DNA sequence: TGTGCCAGCAGCTTATGGCAGTCCGGCAATCAGCCCCAGCATTTT.

This rearrangement joins TRBV27 to TRBJ2-7; 10 nucleotides agree with TRBD2. Germline V lookup: CDR1 MNHEY, CDR2 SMNVEV (reference sequence). There are 20 residues in the CDR3. J lost 5 bases, V lost 3 bases, and 22 bases had no gene match. CDR3 region: CASSFLDRGIGAGGSDEQYF. DNA for the CDR3: TGTGCCAGCAGTTTCCTCGACAGGGGCATAGGAGCGGGAGGGTCGGACGAGCAGTACTTC.

Only a few counts were recorded for this clone. This sequence joins TRBV27 and TRBJ2-7; TRBD2 agrees at 10 bases. Germline V gene sequence: CDR1 MNHEY, CDR2 SMNVEV (reference sequence). Trimming took 2 bases from V and 6 from J; bases not matched to a gene: 10. This CDR3 has 16 residues. The CDR3 DNA reads TGTGCCAGCAGTTTAAGGAGCGGGAGGGCCCTCGGCGAGCAGTACTTC. Protein product: CASSLRSGRALGEQYF.

J is TRBJ1-4 and V is TRBV5-1; D unclear. CDR1 and CDR2 from the germline V gene are SGHRS and YFSETQ. The CDR3 length is 15 residues. Trimming took off 5 bases at V and 1 base at J, with 12 bases between the two ends. As DNA, the CDR3 is TGCGCCAGCAGTGATACGGGAGGAACTAATGAAAAACTGTTTTTT. Translated, it gives CASSDTGGTNEKLFF.

The chain carries TRBV6-6 and TRBJ2-4; 8 nucleotides agree with TRBD1. Trimming removed 5 bases from V and 1 base from J; junction bases left unmatched: 13. Germline CDR1 is MNHNY and CDR2 is SVGAGI (reference sequence). This CDR3 has 18 residues. The CDR3 DNA reads as TGTGCCAGCAGTCCAAGGACAGGGAATCAGGGGGCCAAAAACATTCAGTACTTC. This encodes CASSPRTGNQGAKNIQYF.

The chain carries TRBV19 and TRBJ1-2, with TRBD1 as a possible D gene (5 bases). V was cut by 5 bases and J by 6 bases, with 13 bases left in between. Germline-derived CDR1 and CDR2 are LNHDA and SQIVND (reference sequence). The CDR3 has 13 amino acids. The CDR3 spells CASSSRVWHGYTF. The CDR3 DNA sequence: TGTGCCAGTAGTTCCAGGGTCTGGCATGGCTACACCTTC.

The chain carries TRBV5-6 and TRBJ2-5; tentative D call: TRBD2 (6 bases). CDR3 length: 15 amino acids. Germline assignment: CDR1 SGHDT and CDR2 YYEEEE. V dropped 1 base and J dropped 2 bases, with 12 bases sitting between them. DNA of the CDR3: TGTGCCAGCAGCTTGTTGGGGGGACCGCAAGAGACCCAGTACTTC. It encodes CASSLLGGPQETQYF.

This chain links TRBV5-1 with TRBJ2-6; D call uncertain. Trimming left V 2 bases short and J 0 bases short, with 15 bases between. The CDR3 totals 18 residues. Germline-derived CDR1 and CDR2 are SGHRS and YFSETQ. CDR3 DNA sequence: TGCGCCAGCAGCTTTTTCGAGGCCCGTCTCTCTGGGGCCAACGTCCTGACTTTC. It specifies CASSFFEARLSGANVLTF.

The chain is built from TRBV6-5 and TRBJ2-2, with 8 bases identical to TRBD1. V was pared by 6 bases and J by 6 bases, with 3 bases of the junction left unmatched. The CDR3 is made up of 13 amino acids. CDR1 and CDR2 from the germline V gene are MNHEY and SVGAGI. CDR3 bases: TGTGCCAGCAGGACAGGGGACGCCGGGGAGCTGTTTTTT. It translates to CASRTGDAGELFF.

The CDR3 spells CASREGNYEQYV. The CDR3 coding sequence is TGTGCCAGCAGGGAGGGGAACTACGAGCAGTACGTC. The chain employs TRBV6-5 and TRBJ2-7, with a weak D call TRBD2 (6 bases). Trimming took 6 bases from V and 3 from J, leaving 9 bases between them. The length of the CDR3 is 12 residues. Per the germline V gene, CDR1 is MNHEY and CDR2 is SVGAGI.

V usage is TRBV11-2 and J usage is TRBJ1-5, with TRBD1 matching over 10 bases. The V gene's germline CDR1 is SGHAT and CDR2 FQNNGV. The CDR3 contains 15 residues. Trimming cost V 1 base and J 5 bases; bases outside gene matches: 2. CDR3 residues: CASSLGQGAYQPQHF. The CDR3 coding sequence is TGTGCCAGCAGCTTAGGACAGGGGGCTTATCAGCCCCAGCATTTT. Using reference TRBV11-2 and TRBJ1-5 for the parts outside the CDR3, the full variable domain is EAGVAQSPRYKIIEKRQSVAFWCNPISGHATLYWYQQILGQGPKLLIQFQNNGVVDDSQLPKDRFSAERLKGVDSTLKIQPAKLEDSAVYLCASSLGQGAYQPQHFGDGTRLSIL.

V gene TRBV20-1 combines with J gene TRBJ1-4; no reliable D call. CDR1 is DFQATT, CDR2 SNEGSKA, per germline (reference sequence). CDR3 length: 14 amino acids. Trimming cost V 3 bases and J 1 base, with 9 bases left between them. The CDR3 DNA reads TGCAGTGCTAGTCGGACTCAAACTAATGAAAAACTGTTTTTT. This translates into CSASRTQTNEKLFF.